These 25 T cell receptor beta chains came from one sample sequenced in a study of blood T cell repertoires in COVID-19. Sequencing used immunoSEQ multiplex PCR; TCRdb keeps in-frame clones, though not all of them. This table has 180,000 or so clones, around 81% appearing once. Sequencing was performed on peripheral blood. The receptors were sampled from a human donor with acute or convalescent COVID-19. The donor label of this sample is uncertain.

CDR3 nucleotide sequence: TGTGCCAGCAGGAATGGAGGCGTGGGTACTGAAGCTTTCTTT. It yields the protein CASRNGGVGTEAFF. This chain joins TRBV5-4 and TRBJ1-1; D not resolved. The CDR3 runs to 14 residues. The V gene's germline CDR1 is SGHNT and CDR2 YYREEE (reference sequence). V was clipped by 5 bases and J by 5 bases, with 16 bases between them.

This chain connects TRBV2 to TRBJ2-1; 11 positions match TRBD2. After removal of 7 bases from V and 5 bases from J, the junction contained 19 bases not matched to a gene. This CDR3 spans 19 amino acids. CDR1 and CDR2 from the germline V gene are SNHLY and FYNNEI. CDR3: CASTLKRGSGGALDNEQFF. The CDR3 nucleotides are TGTGCCAGCACCTTAAAGCGGGGTAGCGGGGGGGCCTTGGACAATGAGCAGTTCTTC. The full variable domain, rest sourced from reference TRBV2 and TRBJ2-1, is EPEVTQTPSHQVTQMGQEVILRCVPISNHLYFYWYRQILGQKVEFLVSFYNNEISEKSEIFDDQFSVERPDGSNFTLKIRSTKLEDSAMYFCASTLKRGSGGALDNEQFFGPGTRLTVL.

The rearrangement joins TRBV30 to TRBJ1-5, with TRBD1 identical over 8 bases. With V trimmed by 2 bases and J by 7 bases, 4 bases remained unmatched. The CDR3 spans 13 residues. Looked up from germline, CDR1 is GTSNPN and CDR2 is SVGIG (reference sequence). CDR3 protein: CAWSPGGDQPQHF. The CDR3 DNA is TGTGCCTGGAGTCCAGGGGGCGACCAGCCCCAGCATTTT.

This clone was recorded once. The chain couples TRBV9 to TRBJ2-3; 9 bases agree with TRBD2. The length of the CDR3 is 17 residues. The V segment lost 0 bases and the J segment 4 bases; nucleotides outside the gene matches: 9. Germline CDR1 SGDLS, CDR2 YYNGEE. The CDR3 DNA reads TGTGCCAGCAGCGTAGCGTTGGGACTAGCAGGCGCAGATACGCAGTATTTT. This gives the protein CASSVALGLAGADTQYF.

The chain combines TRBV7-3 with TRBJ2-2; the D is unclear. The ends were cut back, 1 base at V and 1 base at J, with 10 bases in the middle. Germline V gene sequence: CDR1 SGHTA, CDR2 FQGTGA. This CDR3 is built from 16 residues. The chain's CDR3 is CASSLMATLNTGELFF. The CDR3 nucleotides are TGTGCCAGCAGCTTAATGGCCACCCTGAACACCGGGGAGCTGTTTTTT.

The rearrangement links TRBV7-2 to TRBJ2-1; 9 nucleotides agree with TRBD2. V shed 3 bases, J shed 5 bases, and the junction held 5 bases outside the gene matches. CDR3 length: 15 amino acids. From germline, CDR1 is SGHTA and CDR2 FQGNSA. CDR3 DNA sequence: TGTGCCAGCAGCTTGGCGGGAGGGCATCACAATGAGCAGTTCTTC. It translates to CASSLAGGHHNEQFF. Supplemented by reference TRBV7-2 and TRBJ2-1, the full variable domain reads GAGVSQSPSNKVTEKGKDVELRCDPISGHTALYWYRQSLGQGLEFLIYFQGNSAPDKSGLPSDRFSAERTGGSVSTLTIQRTQQEDSAVYLCASSLAGGHHNEQFFGPGTRLTVL.

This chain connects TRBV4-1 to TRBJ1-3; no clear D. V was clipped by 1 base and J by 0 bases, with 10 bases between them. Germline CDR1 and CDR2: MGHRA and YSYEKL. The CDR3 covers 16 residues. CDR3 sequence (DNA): TGCGCCAGCAGCCAAGGGAGGGCCTACTCTGGAAACACCATATATTTT. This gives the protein CASSQGRAYSGNTIYF.

CDR3 region: CASKGGRGETQYF. CDR3 sequence (DNA): TGTGCCAGCAAAGGAGGGCGGGGGGAGACCCAGTACTTC. This chain uses TRBV2 with TRBJ2-5; 7 nucleotides align to TRBD2. Germline CDR1 and CDR2: SNHLY and FYNNEI. The CDR3 loop spans 13 amino acids. The J segment lost 5 bases and the V segment lost 7 bases, leaving 7 bases of the junction unmatched.

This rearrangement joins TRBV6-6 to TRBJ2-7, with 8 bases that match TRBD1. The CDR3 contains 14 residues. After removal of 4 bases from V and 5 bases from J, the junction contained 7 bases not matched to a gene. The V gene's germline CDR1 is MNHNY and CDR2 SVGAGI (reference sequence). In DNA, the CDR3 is TGTGCCAGCAGTTCCCGACAGGGGAACCACGAGCAGTACTTC. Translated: CASSSRQGNHEQYF.

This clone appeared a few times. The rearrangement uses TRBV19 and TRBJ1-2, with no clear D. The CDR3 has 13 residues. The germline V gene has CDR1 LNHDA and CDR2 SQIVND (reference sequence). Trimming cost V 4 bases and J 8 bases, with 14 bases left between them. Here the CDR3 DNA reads TGTGCCAGTAGTACCGCCTCCAGAAGAGGCTACACCTTC. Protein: CASSTASRRGYTF.

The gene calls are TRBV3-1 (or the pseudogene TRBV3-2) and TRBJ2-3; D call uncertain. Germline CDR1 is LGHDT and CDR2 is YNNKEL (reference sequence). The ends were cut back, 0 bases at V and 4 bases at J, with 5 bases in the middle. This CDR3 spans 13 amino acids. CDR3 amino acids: CASSQDYSDTQYF. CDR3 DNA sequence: TGTGCCAGCAGCCAAGACTACTCAGATACGCAGTATTTT.

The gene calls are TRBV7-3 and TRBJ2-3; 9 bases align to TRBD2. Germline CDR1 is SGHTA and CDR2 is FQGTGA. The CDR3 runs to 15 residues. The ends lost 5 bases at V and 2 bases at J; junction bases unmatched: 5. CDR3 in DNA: TGTGCCAGCAGCCCAATAGCGGGGGACACAGATACGCAGTATTTT. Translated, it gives CASSPIAGDTDTQYF.

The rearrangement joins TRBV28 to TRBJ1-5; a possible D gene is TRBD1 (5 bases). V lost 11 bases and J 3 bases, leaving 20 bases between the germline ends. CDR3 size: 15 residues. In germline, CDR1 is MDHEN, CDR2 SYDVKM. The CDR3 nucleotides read TGTGCCGCTGCACCCCCCTCCAGGGTCAATCAGCCCCAGCATTTT. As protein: CAAAPPSRVNQPQHF.

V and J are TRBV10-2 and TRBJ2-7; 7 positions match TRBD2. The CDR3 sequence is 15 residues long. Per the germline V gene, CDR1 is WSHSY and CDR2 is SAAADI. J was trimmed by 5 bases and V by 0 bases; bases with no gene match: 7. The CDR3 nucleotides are TGCGCCAGCAGTGAGTCGATTGGGAGGGCTAACGAGCAGTACTTC. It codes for CASSESIGRANEQYF.

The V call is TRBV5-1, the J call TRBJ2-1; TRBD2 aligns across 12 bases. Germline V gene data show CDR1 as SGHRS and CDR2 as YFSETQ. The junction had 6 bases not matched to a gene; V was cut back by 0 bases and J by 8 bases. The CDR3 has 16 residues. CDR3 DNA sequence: TGCGCCAGCAGCTTGGCTGTGACTAGCGGGAGCGATGAGCAGTTCTTC. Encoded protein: CASSLAVTSGSDEQFF. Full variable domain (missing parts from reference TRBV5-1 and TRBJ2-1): KAGVTQTPRYLIKTRGQQVTLSCSPISGHRSVSWYQQTPGQGLQFLFEYFSETQRNKGNFPGRFSGRQFSNSRSEMNVSTLELGDSALYLCASSLAVTSGSDEQFFGPGTRLTVL.

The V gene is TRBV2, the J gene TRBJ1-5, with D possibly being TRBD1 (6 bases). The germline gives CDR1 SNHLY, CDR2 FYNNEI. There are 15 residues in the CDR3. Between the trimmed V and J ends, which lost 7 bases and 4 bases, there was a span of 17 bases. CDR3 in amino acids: CASTPLGGANQPQHF. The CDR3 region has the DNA TGTGCCAGCACCCCCTTAGGGGGGGCGAATCAGCCCCAGCATTTT. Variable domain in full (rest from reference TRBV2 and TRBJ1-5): EPEVTQTPSHQVTQMGQEVILRCVPISNHLYFYWYRQILGQKVEFLVSFYNNEISEKSEIFDDQFSVERPDGSNFTLKIRSTKLEDSAMYFCASTPLGGANQPQHFGDGTRLSIL.

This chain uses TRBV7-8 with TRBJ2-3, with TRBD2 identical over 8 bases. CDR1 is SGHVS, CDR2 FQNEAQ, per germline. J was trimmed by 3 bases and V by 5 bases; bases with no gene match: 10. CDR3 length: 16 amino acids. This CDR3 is CASSRESGRFTDTQYF. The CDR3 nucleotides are TGTGCCAGCAGCCGCGAGAGCGGGAGATTTACAGATACGCAGTATTTT.

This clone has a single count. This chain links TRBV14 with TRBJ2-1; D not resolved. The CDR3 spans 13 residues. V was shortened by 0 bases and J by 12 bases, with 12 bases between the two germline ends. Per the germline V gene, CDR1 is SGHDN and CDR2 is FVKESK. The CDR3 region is CASSQESAPRQFF. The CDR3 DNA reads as TGTGCCAGCAGCCAAGAGTCGGCCCCTAGGCAGTTCTTC. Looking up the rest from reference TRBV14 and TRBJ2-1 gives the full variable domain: EAGVTQFPSHSVIEKGQTVTLRCDPISGHDNLYWYRRVMGKEIKFLLHFVKESKQDESGMPNNRFLAERTGGTYSTLKVQPAELEDSGVYFCASSQESAPRQFFGPGTRLTVL.

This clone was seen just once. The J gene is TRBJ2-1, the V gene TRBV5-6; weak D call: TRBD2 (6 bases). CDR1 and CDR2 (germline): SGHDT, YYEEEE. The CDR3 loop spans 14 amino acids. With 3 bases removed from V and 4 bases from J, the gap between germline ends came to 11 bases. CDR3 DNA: TGTGCCAGCAGCTCCGGGACTGGATACAATGAGCAGTTCTTC. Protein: CASSSGTGYNEQFF.

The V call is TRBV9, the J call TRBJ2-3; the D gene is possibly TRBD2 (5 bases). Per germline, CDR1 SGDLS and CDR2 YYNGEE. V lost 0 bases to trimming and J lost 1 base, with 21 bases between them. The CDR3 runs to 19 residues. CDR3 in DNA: TGTGCCAGCAGCGTAGCCCTTGGCGGGCTCACCCGGGGCACAGATACGCAGTATTTT. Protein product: CASSVALGGLTRGTDTQYF.

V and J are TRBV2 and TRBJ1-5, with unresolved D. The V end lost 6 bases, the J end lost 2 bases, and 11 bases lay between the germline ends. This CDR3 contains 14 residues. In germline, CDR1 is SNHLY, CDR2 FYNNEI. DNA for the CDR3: TGTGCCAGCAGAGGACTCCAGGGCAATCAGCCCCAGCATTTT. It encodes CASRGLQGNQPQHF.

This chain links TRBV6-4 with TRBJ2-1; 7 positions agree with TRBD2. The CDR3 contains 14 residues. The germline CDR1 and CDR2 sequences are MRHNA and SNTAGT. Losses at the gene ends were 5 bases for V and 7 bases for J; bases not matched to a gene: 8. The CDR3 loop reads CASSPQRGHNEQFF. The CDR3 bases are TGTGCCAGCAGTCCCCAGCGGGGCCATAATGAGCAGTTCTTC.

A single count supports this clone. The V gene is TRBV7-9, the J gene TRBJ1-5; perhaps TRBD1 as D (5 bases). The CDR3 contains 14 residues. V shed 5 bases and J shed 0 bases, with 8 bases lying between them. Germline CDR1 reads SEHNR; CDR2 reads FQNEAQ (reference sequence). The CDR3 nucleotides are TGTGCCAGCAGCACAGGCGATAGCAATCAGCCCCAGCATTTT. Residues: CASSTGDSNQPQHF.

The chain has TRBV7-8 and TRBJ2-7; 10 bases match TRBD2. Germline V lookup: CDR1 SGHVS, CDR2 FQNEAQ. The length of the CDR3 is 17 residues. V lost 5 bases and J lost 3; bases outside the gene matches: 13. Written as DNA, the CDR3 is TGTGCCAGCAGCGGGGACACCGGGACTAGCGTACTCTACGAGCAGTACTTC. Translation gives CASSGDTGTSVLYEQYF.

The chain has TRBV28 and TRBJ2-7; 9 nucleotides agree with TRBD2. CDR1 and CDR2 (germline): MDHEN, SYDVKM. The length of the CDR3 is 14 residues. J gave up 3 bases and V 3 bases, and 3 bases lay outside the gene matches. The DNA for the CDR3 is TGTGCCAGCAGTTTTGCGGGAGGGGTCTACGAGCAGTACTTC. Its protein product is CASSFAGGVYEQYF.